These T cell receptor beta chains were read from a single sample in a study of neurological immune-mediated disorders. TCRdb re-called the 5' RACE reads with MiXCR, one entry per CDR3 protein. The sample yields approximately 77,000 distinct CDR3 sequences, about 9.5% seen once. Sequenced material: PBMCs. The source is a man in his fifties or sixties in good health. CDR3s include the opening cysteine and the closing phenylalanine or tryptophan. The D gene is left open where the match is weak. Clone size is given for some rows only: seen once, a few or many times, or a class if the clone is expanded.

>NA|NA|TRBJ2-6|TRBV28
CACWAGDSGPNVLTF
TGTGCCTGCTGGGCAGGGGATTCTGGGCCCAACGTCCTGACTTTC
>TRBD2|many|TRBJ2-1|TRBV29-1
CSVGQLAGVSEQFF
TGCAGCGTTGGCCAGTTAGCGGGAGTTAGTGAGCAGTTCTTC
>TRBD1|many|TRBJ2-3|TRBV12-3/TRBV12-4
CASTTAGGVTDTQYF
TGTGCCAGCACGACCGCAGGGGGCGTCACAGATACGCAGTATTTT
>NA|many|TRBJ2-3|TRBV7-2
CASSFRQRSDTQYF
TGTGCCAGCAGCTTCCGTCAGAGATCAGATACGCAGTATTTT
>NA|many|TRBJ2-4|TRBV5-1
CASSLVGGKNIQYF
TGCGCCAGCAGCTTGGTCGGAGGGAAAAACATTCAGTACTTC
>TRBD2|many|TRBJ2-3|TRBV5-5
CASSLRGGATDTQYF
TGTGCCAGCAGCTTGCGGGGGGGAGCCACAGATACGCAGTATTTT
>TRBD2|many|TRBJ2-5|TRBV5-1
CASSLIPGGETQYF
TGCGCCAGCAGCTTGATACCGGGAGGAGAGACCCAGTACTTC
>NA|many|TRBJ2-5|TRBV20-1
CSARETLRGGVETQYF
TGCAGTGCTAGGGAAACTCTGAGGGGGGGTGTGGAGACCCAGTACTTC
>NA|NA|TRBJ2-1|TRBV5-1
CASILAIVSGSHEQFF
TGCGCCAGCATCTTGGCCATTGTAAGCGGGTCCCATGAGCAGTTCTTC
>TRBD1|many|TRBJ1-6|TRBV3-1
CASSQDQGVSNSPLHF
TGTGCCAGCAGCCAAGATCAGGGGGTCTCTAATTCACCCCTCCACTTT
>NA|many|TRBJ1-1|TRBV20-1
CSAPEGTVNTEAFF
TGCAGTGCCCCAGAGGGGACGGTGAACACTGAAGCTTTCTTT
>NA|many|TRBJ2-1|TRBV3-1
CASRTTRGRGKGNEQFF
TGTGCCAGCAGAACTACCCGGGGGCGGGGAAAAGGCAATGAGCAGTTCTTC
>TRBD2|many|TRBJ2-2|TRBV11-2
CASSTRAGGGELFF
TGTGCCAGCAGCACACGAGCGGGAGGCGGGGAGCTGTTTTTT
>NA|many|TRBJ1-6|TRBV7-2
CASSLALLNNSPLHF
TGTGCCAGCAGCTTGGCCCTCCTTAATAATTCACCCCTCCACTTT
>NA|many|TRBJ2-7|TRBV5-1
CASSLDGGGPYEQYF
TGCGCCAGCAGCTTGGATGGGGGGGGCCCCTACGAGCAGTACTTC
>NA|many|TRBJ2-7|TRBV5-1
CASSLVGSSYEQYF
TGCGCCAGCAGCTTGGTGGGGAGCAGCTACGAGCAGTACTTC
>NA|many|TRBJ2-1|TRBV7-2
CASSLARGLGNEQFF
TGTGCCAGCAGCTTAGCGAGGGGATTGGGCAATGAGCAGTTCTTC